One sample yielded the 15 T cell receptor beta chains listed below, sequenced in a study of shared clonotypes between healthy human individuals. Produced via immunoSEQ multiplex PCR; TCRdb's table is partial and in-frame only. This table holds approximately 340,000 clones, around 72% found once. Sequencing used memory CD4+ T cells sorted from blood. Subset meaning: CD45RA-negative fraction. These TCRs come from a man younger than 45 in good health.

This clone was counted a few times. Here the CDR3 reads CAISAWGDDEQFF. The CDR3, as DNA: TGTGCCATCAGTGCTTGGGGGGATGATGAGCAGTTCTTC. The V gene is TRBV10-3, the J gene TRBJ2-1; tentative D call: TRBD2 (6 bases). This CDR3 has 13 residues. Trimming removed 4 bases from V and 8 bases from J, with 12 bases in between. Germline CDR1 and CDR2: ENHRY and SYGVKD.

The chain joins TRBV10-3 to TRBJ1-5; 7 bases match TRBD1. The CDR3 spans 15 residues. The V and J ends lost 4 bases and 1 base, in that order; junction bases with no gene match: 4. Germline loops: CDR1 ENHRY, CDR2 SYGVKD. The CDR3 DNA reads as TGTGCCATCAGTGTAGGGGGCCTAAGCAATCAGCCCCAGCATTTT. Translation: CAISVGGLSNQPQHF.

The chain uses TRBV5-5 and TRBJ1-5, with D uncertain. The CDR3 runs to 13 residues. Germline V gives CDR1 SGHKS, CDR2 YYEKEE (reference sequence). V gave up 5 bases and J gave up 3 bases, with 9 bases separating them. The CDR3 here is CASRPSPNQPQHF. The CDR3 nucleotides are TGTGCCAGCAGACCTAGTCCCAATCAGCCCCAGCATTTT.

Details on this clone: One junction end does not reproduce the germline sequence, and a read error may be involved. V usage is TRBV30 and J usage is TRBJ1-2, with TRBD1 as a possible D gene (6 bases). CDR1 and CDR2 (germline): GTSNPN, SVGIG (reference sequence). This CDR3 is 14 amino acids long. In nucleotides, the CDR3 is TGTGCCTGGAGTTACCGGACAGTGTCGGGAGGCTGCACCTTC. Protein: CAWSYRTVSGGCTF.

The gene calls are TRBV2 and TRBJ2-7, with D hard to call. The length of the CDR3 is 11 residues. Germline CDR1 and CDR2: SNHLY and FYNNEI. V was shortened by 6 bases and J by 7 bases, with 10 bases between the two germline ends. CDR3 sequence: CASSQGVEQYF. The CDR3 nucleotides read TGTGCCAGCAGCCAAGGAGTGGAGCAGTACTTC. Full variable domain (missing parts from reference TRBV2 and TRBJ2-7): EPEVTQTPSHQVTQMGQEVILRCVPISNHLYFYWYRQILGQKVEFLVSFYNNEISEKSEIFDDQFSVERPDGSNFTLKIRSTKLEDSAMYFCASSQGVEQYFGPGTRLTVT.

The genes are TRBV10-3 and TRBJ2-7, with D maybe TRBD1 (7 bases). Germline V gives CDR1 ENHRY, CDR2 SYGVKD. This CDR3 is built from 15 residues. Deletions cut 11 bases from V and 5 bases from J, with 25 bases between. Here the CDR3 reads CASQLPDRERDEQYF. DNA for the CDR3: TGTGCCTCCCAACTCCCTGACAGGGAGCGGGACGAGCAGTACTTC.

The chain joins TRBV13 to TRBJ2-1; 10 bases line up with TRBD2. After removal of 2 bases from V and 7 bases from J, the junction contained 5 bases not matched to a gene. This CDR3 comprises 15 residues. Looked up from germline, CDR1 is PRHDT and CDR2 is FYEKMQ (reference sequence). In DNA form, the CDR3 reads TGTGCCAGCAGCTTAATCCCTAGCGGGAGTAATGAGCAGTTCTTC. Protein: CASSLIPSGSNEQFF.

This chain links TRBV11-2 with TRBJ2-5, with D tentatively TRBD2 (6 bases). CDR1 is SGHAT, CDR2 FQNNGV, per germline. The ends were cut back, 5 bases at V and 5 bases at J, with 9 bases in the middle. This CDR3 has 12 residues. The CDR3 protein is CASSRLGETQYF. CDR3 sequence (DNA): TGTGCCAGCAGCAGACTAGGCGAGACCCAGTACTTC.

Remarks on this clone: A much larger clonotype is one base distant, so this may be a read error. The sample carries other DNA sequences with the same CDR3. V usage is TRBV7-2 and J usage is TRBJ2-7; possible D gene TRBD2, 5 bases. The CDR3 loop spans 12 amino acids. Per the germline V gene, CDR1 is SGHTA and CDR2 is FQGNSA. Trimming removed 2 bases at V and 3 bases at J, with 5 bases between. CDR3 region: CASSLTSYEQYF. CDR3 sequence (DNA): TGTGCCAGCAGCTTAACTAGCTACGAGCAGTACTTC.

The chain is built from TRBV2 and TRBJ2-2, with 9 bases aligning to TRBD2. Looked up from germline, CDR1 is SNHLY and CDR2 is FYNNEI. The CDR3 extends over 15 amino acids. Trimming at V came to 7 bases and at J to 2 bases, leaving 5 bases not matched to a gene. The CDR3 DNA reads TGTGCCAGCACCACGGGACTAGCCAACACCGGGGAGCTGTTTTTT. Its translation is CASTTGLANTGELFF.

The V and J genes are TRBV10-3 and TRBJ2-2; TRBD2 matches at 7 bases. This CDR3 contains 17 residues. The germline gives CDR1 ENHRY, CDR2 SYGVKD. V lost 3 bases to trimming and J lost 5 bases; unmatched junction nucleotides: 12. CDR3 in amino acids: CAISDPSGRSGTGELFF. As DNA, the CDR3 is TGTGCCATCAGTGACCCTAGCGGTAGATCGGGGACCGGGGAGCTGTTTTTT.

The chain is built from TRBV2 and TRBJ1-4, with 9 bases aligning to TRBD1. The CDR3 is 16 residues long. V was clipped by 5 bases and J by 7 bases; unmatched bases: 11. Germline V gives CDR1 SNHLY, CDR2 FYNNEI. The chain's CDR3 is CASSRSGTGFLEKLFF. CDR3 bases: TGTGCCAGCAGTCGTTCCGGGACAGGGTTTCTTGAAAAACTGTTTTTT.

This sequence joins TRBV7-9 and TRBJ1-4; no clear D gene. This CDR3 comprises 14 residues. Looked up from germline, CDR1 is SEHNR and CDR2 is FQNEAQ (reference sequence). Trimming shortened V by 2 bases and J by 3 bases, and 7 bases separated the two germline ends. CDR3 nucleotides: TGTGCCAGCAGCTTAATCCAGGCTAATGAAAAACTGTTTTTT. Translating gives CASSLIQANEKLFF. The full variable domain, its missing parts supplied by reference TRBV7-9 and TRBJ1-4, is DTGVSQNPRHKITKRGQNVTFRCDPISEHNRLYWYRQTLGQGPEFLTYFQNEAQLEKSRLLSDRFSAERPKGSFSTLEIQRTEQGDSAMYLCASSLIQANEKLFFGSGTQLSVL.

The chain is built from TRBV28 and TRBJ2-7; 12 bases align to TRBD2. This CDR3 comprises 15 residues. Germline CDR1 reads MDHEN; CDR2 reads SYDVKM. V trimming: 6 bases; J trimming: 5 bases; junction bases outside the gene matches: 8. In DNA form, the CDR3 reads TGTGCCAGCAGCCCCCTAGCGGGAGGGCCAAACGAGCAGTACTTC. This gives the protein CASSPLAGGPNEQYF.

The V and J genes are TRBV5-1 and TRBJ2-7, with 7 bases that match TRBD1. V was pared by 0 bases and J by 3 bases, with 12 bases of the junction left unmatched. The CDR3 length is 17 residues. CDR1 is SGHRS and CDR2 is YFSETQ in the germline V gene. CDR3 residues: CASSLGGTARGNYEQYF. CDR3 DNA sequence: TGCGCCAGCAGCTTGGGGGGGACAGCCCGGGGAAACTACGAGCAGTACTTC.